A single sample is the source of the 12 T cell receptor beta chains below, sequenced in a study of identifying expanded T cells in peripheral blood. TCRdb's table, derived via immunoSEQ multiplex PCR, lists solely in-frame clones and lacks some. The sample has more than 45,000 clones; around 86% are singletons. What was sequenced was blood. These TCRs come from a person aged 18-69 years in good health.

This chain joins TRBV11-2 and TRBJ2-3; no clear D gene. This CDR3 spans 14 amino acids. V shed 3 bases and J shed 4 bases, with 11 bases lying between them. Germline CDR1 SGHAT, CDR2 FQNNGV. The CDR3 region is CASSFPGVADTQYF. The CDR3 nucleotides read TGTGCCAGCAGCTTCCCCGGAGTAGCAGATACGCAGTATTTT.

The chain carries TRBV6-1 and TRBJ2-7, with D uncertain. Germline V gene sequence: CDR1 MNHNS, CDR2 SASEGT. The V end lost 2 bases, the J end lost 9 bases, and 8 bases lay between the germline ends. The CDR3 has 11 residues. The CDR3 loop is CASSESRMQYV. DNA of the CDR3: TGTGCCAGCAGTGAAAGCAGAATGCAGTACGTC.

The chain links TRBV5-1 to TRBJ2-1; unclear D gene. The V end lost 0 bases, the J end lost 0 bases, and 7 bases lay between the germline ends. This CDR3 region has 15 residues. The germline gives CDR1 SGHRS, CDR2 YFSETQ. The CDR3 sequence is CASSLDGLSYNEQFF. CDR3 nucleotides: TGCGCCAGCAGCTTGGACGGCCTCTCCTACAATGAGCAGTTCTTC.

The genes are TRBV7-9 and TRBJ1-5, with D possibly TRBD1 on 5 matching bases. Trimming removed 2 bases from V and 0 bases from J, with 8 bases in between. The CDR3 runs 15 residues. CDR1 SEHNR and CDR2 FQNEAQ come from the germline V gene (reference sequence). CDR3 sequence (DNA): TGTGCCAGCAGCTTATCGGGGGGTAGCAATCAGCCCCAGCATTTT. Residues: CASSLSGGSNQPQHF.

V is TRBV30 and J is TRBJ2-3, with 8 bases that match TRBD2. Germline CDR1 GTSNPN, CDR2 SVGIG (reference sequence). The CDR3 sequence is 16 residues long. Trimming at V came to 2 bases and at J to 3 bases, leaving 10 bases not matched to a gene. The CDR3 region has the DNA TGTGCCTGGAGTAAGAGACGGGAGGGCCGGACAGATACGCAGTATTTT. It encodes CAWSKRREGRTDTQYF.

This chain connects TRBV7-3 to TRBJ2-3; a weak D match, TRBD1 (5 bases). The V end lost 1 base, the J end lost 3 bases, and 11 bases lay between the germline ends. This CDR3 contains 15 residues. Germline loops: CDR1 SGHTA, CDR2 FQGTGA. As DNA, the CDR3 is TGTGCCAGCAGCTTAAATCTAGGGGTAACAGATACGCAGTATTTT. Encoded protein: CASSLNLGVTDTQYF. Looking up the rest from reference TRBV7-3 and TRBJ2-3 gives the full variable domain: GAGVSQTPSNKVTEKGKYVELRCDPISGHTALYWYRQSLGQGPEFLIYFQGTGAADDSGLPNDRFFAVRPEGSVSTLKIQRTERGDSAVYLCASSLNLGVTDTQYFGPGTRLTVL.

Worth noting for this clone: Germline is not matched at one junction end, which may reflect a read error. The chain employs TRBV11-2 and TRBJ1-1, with 8 bases fitting TRBD1. The CDR3 totals 14 residues. Germline V CDR1 and CDR2: SGHAT, FQNNGV. CDR3 nucleotides: TGTGCCAGCAGCATAGACAGGGGTGGCACTGAAGCTTTCTTT. This sequence encodes CASSIDRGGTEAFF.

This clone was seen a handful of times. The rearrangement links TRBV7-9 to TRBJ1-5, with D unresolved. From germline, CDR1 is SEHNR and CDR2 FQNEAQ (reference sequence). CDR3 length: 15 amino acids. V lost 2 bases and J 0 bases, leaving 8 bases between the germline ends. CDR3 DNA sequence: TGTGCCAGCAGCTTATCAAACAGTAGCAATCAGCCCCAGCATTTT. The encoded protein is CASSLSNSSNQPQHF.

This clone is a singleton in its sample. The rearrangement links TRBV19 to TRBJ1-2; D not certain. V was pared by 8 bases and J by 0 bases, with 16 bases between. Germline V gene lookup returns CDR1 LNHDA and CDR2 SQIVND (reference sequence). There are 15 residues in the CDR3. This CDR3 reads CASHQSPATNYGYTF. CDR3 nucleotide sequence: TGTGCCAGTCACCAGTCGCCCGCGACTAACTATGGCTACACCTTC.

The CDR3 DNA follows: TGTGCCAGTAGTAGATCCTGGGACCCACAGAATTCACCCCTCCACTTT. This codes for CASSRSWDPQNSPLHF. The rearrangement links TRBV19 to TRBJ1-6, with D perhaps matching TRBD1 (5 bases). The CDR3 has 16 residues. V was clipped by 4 bases and J by 7 bases, with 17 bases between them. The germline V gene has CDR1 LNHDA and CDR2 SQIVND (reference sequence).

The V and J genes are TRBV19 and TRBJ1-2; 7 bases are shared with TRBD1. This CDR3 contains 12 residues. V trimming: 7 bases; J trimming: 8 bases; junction bases outside the gene matches: 7. Germline CDR1 reads LNHDA; CDR2 reads SQIVND (reference sequence). CDR3 nucleotide sequence: TGTGCCAGTATGCCGGGACAGTTGGGCTACACCTTC. Translation gives CASMPGQLGYTF.

The chain carries TRBV6-1 and TRBJ2-7; D might be TRBD2 (5 bases). Per germline, CDR1 MNHNS and CDR2 SASEGT. There are 14 residues in the CDR3. Deletions cut 6 bases from V and 3 bases from J, with 15 bases between. This CDR3 is CASSLKRESYEQYF. The CDR3 DNA is TGTGCCAGCAGCCTAAAGAGGGAGAGCTACGAGCAGTACTTC.